This record looks at one T cell receptor beta chain sequence and its context. Generated by immunoSEQ multiplex PCR, the TCRdb table keeps only in-frame clones and is missing some. The table lists 110,000 or so clones, roughly 76% of them singletons. This specimen belongs to a study of blood T cell repertoires in COVID-19. This CDR3 is 12 amino acids long. V was shortened by 5 bases and J by 7 bases, with 11 bases between the two germline ends. This clonotype originated in a woman in her 70s with acute or convalescent COVID-19. The chain combines TRBV12-3 or TRBV12-4 with TRBJ1-1; D remains ambiguous. The specimen sequenced was peripheral blood. Here the CDR3 DNA reads TGTGCCAGCAGTCCGACCAGCGGTGAAGCTTTCTTT. It translates to CASSPTSGEAFF.